Listed below are T cell receptor beta chains from one sample, sequenced in a study of cytotoxic CD8 clonotypes in ibrutinib-treated CLL. Sequenced by immunoSEQ multiplex PCR; TCRdb stores in-frame clones only, minus some. The sample yields some 81,000 clones, around 79% seen once. The source was PBMCs, collected after 12 months of ibrutinib treatment. All receptors derive from a human donor with chronic lymphocytic leukemia. CDR3s include the opening cysteine and the closing phenylalanine or tryptophan. D genes are given only for firm matches. Rows give clone size only sometimes, using once, few, many, or a class for an expanded clone.

j_gene: TRBJ1-5; len: 15; abundance: -; d_gene: TRBD1; v_gene: TRBV7-2; CDR3aa: CASSIDRVGVRPQHF; CDR3nt: TGTGCCAGCAGCATCGACAGGGTAGGGGTGCGGCCCCAGCATTTT
j_gene: TRBJ1-5; len: 15; abundance: -; d_gene: -; v_gene: TRBV5-1; CDR3aa: CASSLGNGGNQPQHF; CDR3nt: TGCGCCAGCAGCCTGGGAAATGGTGGGAATCAGCCCCAGCATTTT
j_gene: TRBJ1-5; len: 15; abundance: -; d_gene: -; v_gene: TRBV7-2; CDR3aa: CASSPNSGANQPQHF; CDR3nt: TGTGCCAGCAGCCCGAATTCGGGGGCCAATCAGCCCCAGCATTTT
j_gene: TRBJ1-2; len: 16; abundance: -; d_gene: TRBD1; v_gene: TRBV2; CDR3aa: CASSAFGGQGDYGYTF; CDR3nt: TGTGCCAGCAGTGCCTTCGGGGGACAGGGAGATTATGGCTACACCTTC
j_gene: TRBJ2-2; len: 16; abundance: -; d_gene: -; v_gene: TRBV9; CDR3aa: CASSHTLLEDTGELFF; CDR3nt: TGTGCCAGCAGCCACACCCTTTTGGAGGACACCGGGGAGCTGTTTTTT
j_gene: TRBJ1-2; len: 16; abundance: -; d_gene: -; v_gene: TRBV28; CDR3aa: CASSFAGGGPNYGYTF; CDR3nt: TGTGCCAGCAGTTTCGCTGGTGGAGGCCCTAACTATGGCTACACCTTC
j_gene: TRBJ1-1; len: 11; abundance: once; d_gene: -; v_gene: TRBV15; CDR3aa: CATSRLGTAFF; CDR3nt: TGTGCCACCAGCAGATTAGGCACAGCTTTCTTT
j_gene: TRBJ2-2; len: 12; abundance: -; d_gene: -; v_gene: TRBV10-2; CDR3aa: CASGGNTGELFF; CDR3nt: TGCGCCAGCGGGGGGAACACCGGGGAGCTGTTTTTT
j_gene: TRBJ2-5; len: 15; abundance: -; d_gene: -; v_gene: TRBV7-2; CDR3aa: CASSLVLGLRETQYF; CDR3nt: TGTGCCAGCAGCTTAGTCTTAGGGCTTCGGGAGACCCAGTACTTC
j_gene: TRBJ2-1; len: 15; abundance: -; d_gene: -; v_gene: TRBV9; CDR3aa: CASSVAGSRGNEQFF; CDR3nt: TGTGCCAGCAGCGTGGCCGGGAGCCGTGGAAATGAGCAGTTCTTC
j_gene: TRBJ1-4; len: 14; abundance: -; d_gene: -; v_gene: TRBV30; CDR3aa: CAWRPGGSNEKLFF; CDR3nt: TGTGCCTGGAGACCTGGGGGGTCTAATGAAAAACTGTTTTTT
j_gene: TRBJ2-1; len: 14; abundance: -; d_gene: TRBD2; v_gene: TRBV5-1; CDR3aa: CASTPGTSGRGEFF; CDR3nt: TGCGCCAGCACCCCCGGGACTAGCGGGAGGGGGGAGTTCTTC
j_gene: TRBJ2-7; len: 15; abundance: -; d_gene: TRBD2; v_gene: TRBV9; CDR3aa: CASSVEGLAGGEQYF; CDR3nt: TGTGCCAGCAGCGTAGAGGGACTAGCGGGAGGAGAGCAGTACTTC
j_gene: TRBJ1-4; len: 14; abundance: -; d_gene: TRBD1; v_gene: TRBV19; CDR3aa: CASSMGQGVEKLFF; CDR3nt: TGTGCCAGTAGTATGGGCCAGGGGGTGGAAAAACTGTTTTTT
j_gene: TRBJ2-1; len: 16; abundance: -; d_gene: -; v_gene: TRBV7-2; CDR3aa: CASSLAFGEPYNEQFF; CDR3nt: TGTGCCAGCAGCTTAGCGTTCGGGGAGCCCTACAATGAGCAGTTCTTC
j_gene: TRBJ2-3; len: 15; abundance: -; d_gene: -; v_gene: TRBV7-3; CDR3aa: CASSLVGDRADTQYF; CDR3nt: TGTGCCAGCAGCTTAGTGGGGGATAGGGCAGATACGCAGTATTTT
j_gene: TRBJ1-4; len: 15; abundance: -; d_gene: -; v_gene: TRBV5-5; CDR3aa: CASSSPGARNEKLFF; CDR3nt: TGTGCCAGCAGCTCCCCTGGGGCCCGTAATGAAAAACTGTTTTTT
j_gene: TRBJ2-6; len: 16; abundance: -; d_gene: -; v_gene: TRBV7-3; CDR3aa: CASSSTPGTGANVLTF; CDR3nt: TGTGCCAGCAGCTCCACCCCAGGGACTGGGGCCAACGTCCTGACTTTC
j_gene: TRBJ2-5; len: 15; abundance: -; d_gene: TRBD2; v_gene: TRBV5-1; CDR3aa: CASSQTSGVQETQYF; CDR3nt: TGCGCCAGCAGCCAGACTAGCGGGGTGCAAGAGACCCAGTACTTC
j_gene: TRBJ1-1; len: 13; abundance: -; d_gene: -; v_gene: TRBV19; CDR3aa: CASSSGGHTEAFF; CDR3nt: TGTGCCAGTAGTAGCGGGGGGCACACTGAAGCTTTCTTT
j_gene: TRBJ2-2; len: 19; abundance: -; d_gene: TRBD2; v_gene: TRBV27; CDR3aa: CASSFGLAIAGGGTGELFF; CDR3nt: TGTGCCAGCAGTTTTGGCTTGGCCATAGCGGGAGGCGGGACCGGGGAGCTGTTTTTT
j_gene: TRBJ1-2; len: 16; abundance: -; d_gene: TRBD1; v_gene: TRBV18; CDR3aa: CASSPGRTGANYGYTF; CDR3nt: TGTGCCAGCTCACCCGGTCGGACAGGGGCTAACTATGGCTACACCTTC
j_gene: TRBJ2-7; len: 13; abundance: -; d_gene: TRBD1; v_gene: TRBV2; CDR3aa: CATESGTVSEQYF; CDR3nt: TGTGCCACCGAGTCCGGGACAGTTAGCGAGCAGTACTTC
j_gene: TRBJ2-7; len: 15; abundance: -; d_gene: -; v_gene: TRBV28; CDR3aa: CASSWLLLARYEQYF; CDR3nt: TGTGCCAGCAGTTGGCTCCTTCTAGCCCGCTACGAGCAGTACTTC
j_gene: TRBJ1-6; len: 15; abundance: few; d_gene: TRBD1; v_gene: TRBV6-6; CDR3aa: CASSYRGQGGSPLHF; CDR3nt: TGTGCCAGCAGTTACCGGGGACAGGGAGGGTCACCCCTCCACTTT
j_gene: TRBJ2-7; len: 14; abundance: -; d_gene: TRBD2; v_gene: TRBV7-2; CDR3aa: CASSPGRTSYEQYF; CDR3nt: TGTGCCAGCAGCCCCGGGAGGACGAGTTACGAGCAGTACTTC
j_gene: TRBJ1-3; len: 13; abundance: -; d_gene: -; v_gene: TRBV19; CDR3aa: CASSPDFGNTIYF; CDR3nt: TGTGCCAGTAGCCCCGACTTCGGAAACACCATATATTTT
j_gene: TRBJ2-1; len: 15; abundance: -; d_gene: TRBD2; v_gene: TRBV7-2; CDR3aa: CASSTHLGTSNEQFF; CDR3nt: TGTGCCAGCAGCACTCACCTGGGGACTAGTAATGAGCAGTTCTTC
j_gene: TRBJ2-7; len: 16; abundance: -; d_gene: TRBD1; v_gene: TRBV28; CDR3aa: CASSPPPGQGVYEQYF; CDR3nt: TGTGCCAGCAGCCCCCCCCCGGGACAGGGAGTTTACGAGCAGTACTTC
j_gene: TRBJ2-5; len: 15; abundance: -; d_gene: -; v_gene: TRBV14; CDR3aa: CASSQGWGAQETQYF; CDR3nt: TGTGCCAGCAGCCAAGGCTGGGGGGCACAAGAGACCCAGTACTTC
j_gene: TRBJ1-1; len: 14; abundance: -; d_gene: -; v_gene: TRBV7-3; CDR3aa: CASSPRGPNTEAFF; CDR3nt: TGTGCCAGCAGCCCTCGGGGCCCGAACACTGAAGCTTTCTTT
j_gene: TRBJ2-4; len: 15; abundance: -; d_gene: -; v_gene: TRBV2; CDR3aa: CASRDGLSGKNIQYF; CDR3nt: TGTGCCAGCAGGGACGGGCTAAGCGGCAAAAACATTCAGTACTTC
j_gene: TRBJ2-5; len: 14; abundance: -; d_gene: -; v_gene: TRBV7-2; CDR3aa: CASSQSLGGETQYF; CDR3nt: TGTGCCAGCAGCCAATCCCTAGGTGGGGAGACCCAGTACTTC
j_gene: TRBJ1-6; len: 13; abundance: -; d_gene: TRBD1; v_gene: TRBV9; CDR3aa: CASSGTGDSPLHF; CDR3nt: TGTGCCAGCAGCGGGACAGGGGATTCACCCCTCCACTTT
j_gene: TRBJ1-3; len: 14; abundance: once; d_gene: -; v_gene: TRBV19; CDR3aa: CASSIAGSGNTIYF; CDR3nt: TGTGCCAGTAGTATTGCGGGCTCTGGAAACACCATATATTTT
j_gene: TRBJ1-1; len: 17; abundance: -; d_gene: TRBD1; v_gene: TRBV7-8; CDR3aa: CASSLSVGQGVLAEAFF; CDR3nt: TGTGCCAGCAGCTTATCGGTGGGACAGGGGGTGTTGGCTGAAGCTTTCTTT
j_gene: TRBJ1-4; len: 16; abundance: many; d_gene: -; v_gene: TRBV19; CDR3aa: CASSPLQGVANEKLFF; CDR3nt: TGTGCCAGTAGTCCCCTCCAGGGTGTCGCTAATGAAAAACTGTTTTTT
j_gene: TRBJ2-3; len: 11; abundance: once; d_gene: -; v_gene: TRBV27; CDR3aa: CASTGEDTQYF; CDR3nt: TGTGCCAGCACCGGGGAGGATACGCAGTATTTT
j_gene: TRBJ2-5; len: 16; abundance: -; d_gene: -; v_gene: TRBV27; CDR3aa: CASSLGDSLPQETQYF; CDR3nt: TGTGCCAGCAGTTTGGGGGACTCCCTCCCCCAAGAGACCCAGTACTTC
j_gene: TRBJ2-7; len: 12; abundance: -; d_gene: TRBD2; v_gene: TRBV28; CDR3aa: CATQAGSLGQYF; CDR3nt: TGTGCCACCCAAGCGGGATCCCTCGGGCAGTACTTC
j_gene: TRBJ2-7; len: 14; abundance: -; d_gene: TRBD2; v_gene: TRBV7-2; CDR3aa: CASSWTSGYYEQYF; CDR3nt: TGTGCCAGCAGCTGGACTAGCGGTTACTACGAGCAGTACTTC
j_gene: TRBJ2-3; len: 14; abundance: -; d_gene: -; v_gene: TRBV7-9; CDR3aa: CASSRGSRGDTQYF; CDR3nt: TGTGCCAGCAGCCGGGGGAGTCGTGGCGATACGCAGTATTTT
j_gene: TRBJ2-2; len: 14; abundance: once; d_gene: -; v_gene: TRBV10-3; CDR3aa: CAISESEHTGELFF; CDR3nt: TGTGCCATCAGTGAGTCCGAGCACACCGGGGAGCTGTTTTTT